A single sample is the source of the 7 T cell receptor beta chains below, sequenced in a study of cytomegalovirus exposure and HLA in healthy donors. This PCR relied on a set of 60 Vbeta primers and 13 Jbeta primers. Clones were read by immunoSEQ multiplex PCR, and TCRdb kept only the in-frame ones, dropping some. Of a few hundred thousand clones in the sample, 60% to 80% were seen once. Sequenced sample: PBMCs. The receptor set was obtained from a man younger than 30 in good health and CMV-seronegative.

The CDR3 is CASSHDRAGYTF. The CDR3, as DNA: TGTGCCAGCAGCCATGACAGGGCTGGCTACACCTTC. This chain connects TRBV10-3 to TRBJ1-2; 7 bases line up with TRBD1. V dropped 10 bases and J dropped 7; count of bases not matched to a gene: 9. The CDR3 contains 12 residues. The V gene's germline CDR1 is ENHRY and CDR2 SYGVKD.

The gene calls are TRBV5-3 and TRBJ2-2, with D possibly being TRBD2 (7 bases). TRBV5-3 qualifies as an ORF whose function is uncertain. The CDR3 sequence is 20 residues long. The germline V and J ends were trimmed by 4 bases and 3 bases, with 28 bases remaining between them. The CDR3 DNA follows: TGTGCCAGAAGCCGCGGGGAGGGCGGGGGCCTATTCTTTTACACCGGGGAGCTGTTTTTT. Its protein product is CARSRGEGGGLFFYTGELFF.

The rearrangement joins TRBV6-5 to TRBJ1-5, with 10 nucleotides matching TRBD1. Losses at the gene ends were 6 bases for V and 4 bases for J; bases not matched to a gene: 3. Germline loops: CDR1 MNHEY, CDR2 SVGAGI. The CDR3 is 14 residues long. In DNA form, the CDR3 reads TGTGCCAGCAGCCCGGGACAGGGGAATCAGCCCCAGCATTTT. Translated: CASSPGQGNQPQHF.

In its sample, this clone was seen once. CDR3 sequence reads: CSVEGTGNTEAFF. CDR3 sequence (DNA): TGCAGCGTTGAAGGTACCGGGAACACTGAAGCTTTCTTT. V usage is TRBV29-1 and J usage is TRBJ1-1; D uncertain. The CDR3 has 13 amino acids. Per the germline V gene, CDR1 is SQVTM and CDR2 is ANQGSEA. Trimming stripped 1 base from V and 1 base from J, with 7 bases between. The whole variable domain, remainder taken from reference TRBV29-1 and TRBJ1-1, is SAVISQKPSRDICQRGTSLTIQCQVDSQVTMMFWYRQQPGQSLTLIATANQGSEATYESGFVIDKFPISRPNLTFSTLTVSNMSPEDSSIYLCSVEGTGNTEAFFGQGTRLTVV.

The chain combines TRBV4-3 with TRBJ1-4; 11 nucleotides align to TRBD1. Looked up from germline, CDR1 is LGHNA and CDR2 is YSLEER. The junction had 8 bases not matched to a gene; V was cut back by 2 bases and J by 6 bases. CDR3 length: 17 residues. CDR3 residues: CASSQPPWDRGDEKLFF. The CDR3 DNA is TGCGCCAGCAGCCAACCCCCGTGGGACAGGGGGGATGAAAAACTGTTTTTT.

The chain employs TRBV4-2 and TRBJ2-2, with 12 bases fitting TRBD2. The junction had 5 bases not matched to a gene; V was cut back by 5 bases and J by 4 bases. This CDR3 is 16 amino acids long. Looked up from germline, CDR1 is LGHNA and CDR2 is YNFKEQ. The CDR3, as DNA: TGTGCCAGCAGCTACCTAGCGGGGGGGCTCACCGGGGAGCTGTTTTTT. Amino acid sequence: CASSYLAGGLTGELFF.

This clone was picked up one time. Other DNA sequences in this sample translate to the same CDR3. This sequence joins TRBV4-3 and TRBJ2-5; D perhaps matches TRBD2 (6 bases). The ends were cut back, 1 base at V and 4 bases at J, with 10 bases in the middle. In germline, CDR1 is LGHNA, CDR2 YSLEER. This CDR3 is 14 amino acids long. The DNA for the CDR3 is TGCGCCAGCAGCCAAGGACTAGGCCGAGAGACCCAGTACTTC. Amino acids: CASSQGLGRETQYF.